Shown below are 10 T cell receptor beta chains from a single sample sequenced in a study of T cells in Graves' hyperthyroidism and ophthalmopathy. Amplification of TCR beta CDR3 regions was performed using RNA transcripts as template. The TCR CDR3 first-round RT-PCR relied on the HTBI primer set. One entry per CDR3 protein, called by TCRdb with MiXCR from the multiplex PCR reads. The sample holds over 650,000 distinct CDR3 sequences; about 17% are singletons and the top ten take roughly 8%. Material: blood. The source of these receptors is a man younger than 30 with Graves' hyperthyroidism.

A single count supports this clonotype. A much larger clone differs by one base, so this may be a read error. This chain uses TRBV18 with TRBJ2-1; D possibly corresponds to TRBD2 (5 bases). The CDR3 extends over 12 amino acids. Germline values: CDR1 KGHSH, CDR2 LQKENI. DNA of the CDR3: TGTACCAGCTCAACACTAGGCGATGAGCAGCTCTTC. Translation gives CTSSTLGDEQLF.

The CDR3 bases are TGCAGCGTTGAGGCGGCGAACACCGGGGAGCTGTTTTTT. Protein product: CSVEAANTGELFF. V is TRBV29-1 and J is TRBJ2-2; no definite D call. Between the trimmed V and J ends, which lost 3 bases and 0 bases, there was a span of 5 bases. This CDR3 has 13 amino acids. From germline, CDR1 is SQVTM and CDR2 ANQGSEA.

The chain employs TRBV27 and TRBJ1-6, with D uncertain. Germline values: CDR1 MNHEY, CDR2 SMNVEV (reference sequence). V was trimmed by 1 base and J by 10 bases, leaving 14 bases between them. CDR3 size: 15 residues. The CDR3 sequence: CASSLLAQAGSPLHF. Here the CDR3 DNA reads TGTGCCAGCAGTTTATTGGCTCAGGCGGGATCACCCCTCCACTTT.

Many counts were recorded for this clonotype. J is TRBJ2-5 and V is TRBV6-2 or TRBV6-3; D is unresolved. In germline, CDR1 is MNHEY, CDR2 SVGEGT. The CDR3 has 15 amino acids. Trimming took off 2 bases at V and 1 base at J, with 11 bases between the two ends. The DNA for the CDR3 is TGTGCCAGCAGTTACGGCTCTACGACCCAAGAGACCCAGTACTTC. Translation: CASSYGSTTQETQYF.

The V and J genes are TRBV5-6 and TRBJ2-1; 12 nucleotides line up with TRBD2. This CDR3 is 17 amino acids long. Germline CDR1 and CDR2: SGHDT and YYEEEE. The junction had 10 bases not matched to a gene; V was cut back by 0 bases and J by 9 bases. CDR3 protein: CASSLELGASGRGEQFF. The CDR3 DNA sequence: TGTGCCAGCAGCTTGGAATTGGGGGCTAGCGGGAGGGGTGAGCAGTTCTTC.

The table lists this clonotype with many counts. The rearrangement links TRBV2 to TRBJ2-1, with 8 bases fitting TRBD1. V was pared by 5 bases and J by 6 bases, with 9 bases of the junction left unmatched. This CDR3 comprises 15 residues. Germline V CDR1 and CDR2: SNHLY, FYNNEI. In nucleotides, the CDR3 is TGTGCCAGCAGTTGGATAACAGGGGGTAGCAATGAGCAGTTCTTC. It yields the protein CASSWITGGSNEQFF.

This clonotype was seen many times. This chain links TRBV6-1 with TRBJ2-5; a possible D gene is TRBD2 (6 bases). The V and J ends lost 7 bases and 5 bases respectively, with 14 bases between them. Germline CDR1 is MNHNS and CDR2 is SASEGT. The CDR3 is made up of 13 amino acids. The CDR3 loop is CASTPGGVETQYF. The CDR3 region has the DNA TGTGCCAGCACCCCCGGAGGGGTGGAGACCCAGTACTTC.

This clonotype showed up just a few times. This chain uses TRBV3-1 with TRBJ2-1; possibly TRBD1 or TRBD2 for D (5 bases each). Germline CDR1 is LGHDT and CDR2 is YNNKEL (reference sequence). This CDR3 spans 16 amino acids. Trimming took 3 bases from V and 0 from J, leaving 12 bases between them. The CDR3 loop is CASSQGLGVSYNEQFF. In DNA form, the CDR3 reads TGTGCCAGCAGCCAGGGATTGGGGGTCTCCTACAATGAGCAGTTCTTC.

This chain connects TRBV5-1 to TRBJ2-7; TRBD2 agrees at 7 bases. V dropped 7 bases and J dropped 5; count of bases not matched to a gene: 15. Germline values: CDR1 SGHRS, CDR2 YFSETQ. The CDR3 has 15 amino acids. CDR3 nucleotide sequence: TGCGCCAGCTCCGAGAGTCCCAACCTAGCGGACGAGCAGTACTTC. Translation gives CASSESPNLADEQYF.

This clonotype was picked up many times. The rearrangement joins TRBV27 to TRBJ1-1; D is unresolved. V lost 0 bases and J lost 3, with 5 bases in between. This CDR3 has 13 amino acids. In germline, CDR1 is MNHEY, CDR2 SMNVEV (reference sequence). The CDR3 region is CASSLSLYTEAFF. For the CDR3, the DNA is TGTGCCAGCAGTTTATCGTTGTACACTGAAGCTTTCTTT.